A single sample is the source of the 31 T cell receptor beta chains below, sequenced in a study of shared clonotypes between healthy human individuals. Method: immunoSEQ multiplex PCR; TCRdb's copy keeps in-frame clones and lacks some. The data show about 1.1 million clones, 60% to 85% seen once. The specimen was memory CD4+ T cells from PBMCs. Described subset: CD45RA-negative fraction. These TCRs come from a man in his late teens or twenties in good health. Some clones in this sample may be carry-over from other donors' samples.

This clone appeared once. In DNA, the CDR3 is TGTGCCAGCGTGAGATCTCGCCCCTACAATGAGCAGTTCTTC. Translated: CASVRSRPYNEQFF. The V call is TRBV6-5, the J call TRBJ2-1; no clear D gene. The germline V and J ends were trimmed by 8 bases and 2 bases, with 13 bases remaining between them. Germline CDR1 is MNHEY and CDR2 is SVGAGI. The CDR3 is 14 amino acids.

The chain uses TRBV27 and TRBJ2-1, with 14 bases matching TRBD2. The germline gives CDR1 MNHEY, CDR2 SMNVEV (reference sequence). Trimming at V came to 4 bases and at J to 10 bases, leaving 9 bases not matched to a gene. This CDR3 has 16 residues. The CDR3 DNA follows: TGTGCCAGCAGTTCGCCCTCGGGACTAGCGGGAGTAGAGCAGTTCTTC. Amino acids: CASSSPSGLAGVEQFF.

This chain links TRBV7-8 with TRBJ2-2; a weak D match, TRBD2 (5 bases). The CDR3 runs to 12 residues. V shed 2 bases and J shed 10 bases, with 8 bases lying between them. CDR1 and CDR2 (germline): SGHVS, FQNEAQ. This CDR3 is CASSLRGSELFF. The CDR3 DNA sequence: TGTGCCAGCAGCTTAAGAGGGTCGGAGCTGTTTTTT.

V usage is TRBV30 and J usage is TRBJ1-5, with D unclear. The CDR3 sequence is 13 residues long. Trimming pared 2 bases from V and 2 bases from J, leaving 7 bases between. CDR1 is GTSNPN, CDR2 SVGIG, per germline (reference sequence). The CDR3 reads CAWSMGGNQPQHF. In DNA form, the CDR3 reads TGTGCCTGGAGTATGGGAGGCAATCAGCCCCAGCATTTT.

V gene TRBV27 combines with J gene TRBJ2-7; TRBD1 matches 9 bases. V shed 5 bases and J 9 bases; nucleotides not matched to a gene: 8. The CDR3 is 13 amino acids. The germline gives CDR1 MNHEY, CDR2 SMNVEV (reference sequence). The DNA for the CDR3 is TGTGCCAGCAGTCCCGGTGACAGGGGGGTGCAGTACTTC. Its protein is CASSPGDRGVQYF.

CDR3 sequence reads: CASSWRGNSYEQYF. DNA of the CDR3: TGCGCCAGCAGCTGGCGGGGAAACTCCTACGAGCAGTACTTC. The V gene is TRBV5-1, the J gene TRBJ2-7; a weak D match, TRBD2 (6 bases). Germline CDR1 reads SGHRS; CDR2 reads YFSETQ. The CDR3 sequence is 14 residues long. The V end lost 3 bases, the J end lost 0 bases, and 10 bases lay between the germline ends.

The genes are TRBV6-6 and TRBJ1-1; possible D gene TRBD1, 5 bases. Germline V gene sequence: CDR1 MNHNY, CDR2 SVGAGI (reference sequence). The germline V and J ends were trimmed by 2 bases and 8 bases, with 9 bases remaining between them. CDR3 length: 12 amino acids. In DNA form, the CDR3 reads TGTGCCAGCAGTTACGACAGAGAAGAAGCTTTCTTT. Its translation is CASSYDREEAFF.

Only a few counts were recorded for this clone. This likely traces to a read error, being one base from a far larger clone. The same CDR3 arises from other DNA sequences in this sample as well. The J gene is TRBJ1-1, the V gene TRBV7-3; D is perhaps TRBD1 (5 bases). CDR1 is SGHTA and CDR2 is FQGTGA in the germline V gene. The ends were cut back, 1 base at V and 3 bases at J, with 6 bases in the middle. CDR3 length equals 13 residues. The CDR3 nucleotides read TGTGCCAGCAGCTTAAGCAGGGACACTGAAGCTTTCTTT. The encoded protein is CASSLSRDTEAFF.

This clone was counted ten times or more. This rearrangement joins TRBV4-2 to TRBJ2-3; 10 bases agree with TRBD2. After removal of 4 bases from V and 6 bases from J, the junction contained 10 bases not matched to a gene. This CDR3 is 16 amino acids long. From germline, CDR1 is LGHNA and CDR2 YNFKEQ. The CDR3 DNA is TGTGCCAGCAGCCCCATAGCGGGAGGACAGCGGGATACGCAGTATTTT. It translates to CASSPIAGGQRDTQYF.

The chain has TRBV30 and TRBJ2-3, with D perhaps TRBD2 (5 bases). The CDR3 spans 16 residues. V was pared by 0 bases and J by 1 base, with 14 bases between. CDR1 is GTSNPN and CDR2 is SVGIG in the germline V gene (reference sequence). The CDR3 nucleotides are TGTGCCTGGAGTGTACTCGTCTCGCGGGGCACAGATACGCAGTATTTT. Translated, it gives CAWSVLVSRGTDTQYF.

The J gene is TRBJ2-5, the V gene TRBV12-5, with D possibly TRBD1 on 6 matching bases. Germline V gene lookup returns CDR1 LGHNT and CDR2 FRNRAP. V was trimmed by 7 bases and J by 5 bases, leaving 17 bases between them. The CDR3 totals 14 residues. CDR3 in DNA: TGTGCTAGTGCCGCTACCTGGGGGCAGGAGACCCAGTACTTC. Its translation: CASAATWGQETQYF.

The chain joins TRBV19 to TRBJ2-7, with TRBD2 identical over 9 bases. The germline gives CDR1 LNHDA, CDR2 SQIVND (reference sequence). After removal of 3 bases from V and 2 bases from J, the junction contained 5 bases not matched to a gene. This CDR3 contains 15 residues. This CDR3 reads CASSIGGRAAYEQYF. Here the CDR3 DNA reads TGTGCCAGTAGTATTGGCGGGAGGGCGGCCTACGAGCAGTACTTC.

This chain joins TRBV2 and TRBJ1-4; 11 positions match TRBD1. The V segment lost 8 bases and the J segment 8 bases; nucleotides outside the gene matches: 10. Germline CDR1 SNHLY, CDR2 FYNNEI. The CDR3 is made up of 15 amino acids. As DNA, the CDR3 is TGTGCCAGCGCGTGGTGGACAGGGGGCGTCGAAAAACTGTTTTTT. It specifies CASAWWTGGVEKLFF.

J is TRBJ2-2 and V is TRBV19; possible D gene TRBD2, 6 bases. The CDR3 runs to 17 residues. V dropped 6 bases and J dropped 4 bases, with 21 bases sitting between them. Per the germline V gene, CDR1 is LNHDA and CDR2 is SQIVND (reference sequence). CDR3 in DNA: TGTGCCAGTAGCGGAAACCGGGAGACGGTCATCACCGGGGAGCTGTTTTTT. Its protein product is CASSGNRETVITGELFF.

This clone was picked up a small number of times. The V and J genes are TRBV9 and TRBJ1-4; D not resolved. Trimming cost V 7 bases and J 0 bases, with 13 bases left between them. The V gene's germline CDR1 is SGDLS and CDR2 YYNGEE. The CDR3 sequence is 15 residues long. The CDR3 DNA sequence: TGTGCCAGCGGCCGGCTGGCTACAACTAATGAAAAACTGTTTTTT. This encodes CASGRLATTNEKLFF.

V gene TRBV28 combines with J gene TRBJ2-1; 12 positions agree with TRBD2. The germline V gene encodes CDR1 MDHEN and CDR2 SYDVKM. J was trimmed by 3 bases and V by 4 bases; bases with no gene match: 4. The length of the CDR3 is 16 residues. The CDR3 is CASSSPSGRDYNEQFF. The CDR3 nucleotides read TGTGCCAGCAGTTCACCTAGCGGGAGGGACTACAATGAGCAGTTCTTC.

In this sample, this clone turned up a few times. V usage is TRBV15 and J usage is TRBJ1-1; D is ambiguous. Trimming cost V 1 base and J 0 bases, with 6 bases left between them. Germline CDR1 and CDR2: LNHNV and YYDKDF (reference sequence). The CDR3 is 14 residues long. The CDR3 nucleotides are TGTGCCACCAGCAGAGGGTTCATGAACACTGAAGCTTTCTTT. Its translation: CATSRGFMNTEAFF.

This clone showed up just a few times. The chain links TRBV7-9 to TRBJ1-1; 8 nucleotides line up with TRBD1. The trim removed 2 bases at V and 5 bases at J, leaving 7 bases unmatched. Germline CDR1 reads SEHNR; CDR2 reads FQNEAQ (reference sequence). This CDR3 has 15 amino acids. The DNA for the CDR3 is TGTGCCAGCAGCTTACTCGGACAGGGAGGAACTGAAGCTTTCTTT. Its protein product is CASSLLGQGGTEAFF. The variable domain in full, with the rest retrieved from reference TRBV7-9 and TRBJ1-1, is DTGVSQNPRHKITKRGQNVTFRCDPISEHNRLYWYRQTLGQGPEFLTYFQNEAQLEKSRLLSDRFSAERPKGSFSTLEIQRTEQGDSAMYLCASSLLGQGGTEAFFGQGTRLTVV.

This sequence joins TRBV28 and TRBJ1-1; D gene unclear. CDR1 MDHEN and CDR2 SYDVKM come from the germline V gene. This CDR3 spans 16 amino acids. Trimming stripped 3 bases from V and 1 base from J, with 15 bases between. In DNA, the CDR3 is TGTGCCAGCAGTTTCTTCGGGCAAGCTGGGAACACTGAAGCTTTCTTT. Residues: CASSFFGQAGNTEAFF.

This clone was counted between two and nine times. The same CDR3 can be traced to other DNA sequences in this sample. V gene TRBV11-2 combines with J gene TRBJ2-2; D not certain. Germline assignment: CDR1 SGHAT and CDR2 FQNNGV. The CDR3 extends over 14 amino acids. V was clipped by 1 base and J by 1 base, with 4 bases between them. CDR3 sequence reads: CASSLGLNTGELFF. The CDR3 DNA reads as TGTGCCAGCAGCTTAGGCCTGAACACCGGGGAGCTGTTTTTT.

The chain uses TRBV14 and TRBJ2-5, with unresolved D. The CDR3 contains 11 residues. CDR1 is SGHDN, CDR2 FVKESK, per germline. V was clipped by 2 bases and J by 4 bases, with 2 bases between them. The DNA for the CDR3 is TGTGCCAGCAGCCAATCAGAGACCCAGTACTTC. It is translated as CASSQSETQYF. Complete variable domain (other parts from reference TRBV14 and TRBJ2-5): EAGVTQFPSHSVIEKGQTVTLRCDPISGHDNLYWYRRVMGKEIKFLLHFVKESKQDESGMPNNRFLAERTGGTYSTLKVQPAELEDSGVYFCASSQSETQYFGPGTRLLVL.

This chain connects TRBV6-4 to TRBJ2-1; 12 bases are a match to TRBD2. Germline V gene sequence: CDR1 MRHNA, CDR2 SNTAGT. The trim removed 6 bases at V and 4 bases at J, leaving 4 bases unmatched. The CDR3 extends over 15 amino acids. CDR3 sequence reads: CASSRLAGAYNEQFF. The CDR3 DNA sequence: TGTGCCAGCAGCCGACTAGCGGGAGCATACAATGAGCAGTTCTTC.

This sequence joins TRBV7-8 and TRBJ2-7; D ambiguous. V dropped 1 base and J dropped 1 base, with 14 bases sitting between them. The CDR3 length is 16 residues. Looked up from germline, CDR1 is SGHVS and CDR2 is FQNEAQ. The CDR3 DNA is TGTGCCAGCAGCTTAGGGTATGCCGGGTCTTCCTACGAGCAGTACTTC. Translating gives CASSLGYAGSSYEQYF. Using reference TRBV7-8 and TRBJ2-7 for the parts outside the CDR3, the full variable domain is GAGVSQSPRYKVAKRGQDVALRCDPISGHVSLFWYQQALGQGPEFLTYFQNEAQLDKSGLPSDRFFAERPEGSVSTLKIQRTQQEDSAVYLCASSLGYAGSSYEQYFGPGTRLTVT.

The chain has TRBV4-2 and TRBJ1-5, with D unclear. Trimming removed 3 bases at V and 2 bases at J, with 8 bases between. The CDR3 is 14 residues long. Per the germline V gene, CDR1 is LGHNA and CDR2 is YNFKEQ. DNA of the CDR3: TGTGCCAGCAGCCAGTCTTCTGGCAATCAGCCCCAGCATTTT. Encoded protein: CASSQSSGNQPQHF.

Concerning this clone: The sample contains more than one DNA sequence encoding this CDR3. V gene TRBV7-3 combines with J gene TRBJ1-3, with D possibly TRBD1 on 6 matching bases. This CDR3 is 15 amino acids long. V lost 6 bases and J lost 4, with 16 bases in between. From germline, CDR1 is SGHTA and CDR2 FQGTGA. The CDR3 sequence is CASSLDGGPGNTIYF. CDR3 nucleotides: TGTGCCAGCAGTTTGGACGGGGGGCCAGGAAACACCATATATTTT.

J is TRBJ2-1 and V is TRBV5-4, with 7 bases that match TRBD2. The trim removed 0 bases at V and 3 bases at J, leaving 3 bases unmatched. The CDR3 totals 15 residues. Germline V lookup: CDR1 SGHNT, CDR2 YYREEE (reference sequence). The DNA for the CDR3 is TGTGCCAGCAGCTTGGATAGCGGGCTCTACAATGAGCAGTTCTTC. Translating gives CASSLDSGLYNEQFF.

The V gene is TRBV18, the J gene TRBJ1-1; perhaps TRBD1 as D (6 bases). The CDR3 has 14 amino acids. Per germline, CDR1 KGHSH and CDR2 LQKENI. Trimming stripped 6 bases from V and 0 bases from J, with 11 bases between. The CDR3 DNA is TGTGCCAGCTCGCTCGGGGGGCTGAACACTGAAGCTTTCTTT. It is translated as CASSLGGLNTEAFF.

As concerns this clone: A read error may explain this, as a much larger clone is one base away. The chain joins TRBV27 to TRBJ2-5; D gene ambiguous. Per germline, CDR1 MNHEY and CDR2 SMNVEV (reference sequence). The CDR3 has 12 residues. The V end lost 6 bases, the J end lost 5 bases, and 10 bases lay between the germline ends. CDR3 in amino acids: CASSARRETQYF. CDR3 DNA: TGTGCCAGCAGCGCCCGGCGGGAGACCCAGTACTTC.

This chain joins TRBV28 and TRBJ2-5; tentatively, D is TRBD2 (5 bases). V was clipped by 7 bases and J by 5 bases, with 11 bases between them. CDR3 length: 12 amino acids. CDR1 and CDR2 from the germline V gene are MDHEN and SYDVKM. The CDR3 bases are TGTGCCAGCACCCGGGGTAGGGAGACCCAGTACTTC. The encoded protein is CASTRGRETQYF.

This clone has just one count. The chain has TRBV15 and TRBJ2-4; D is undetermined. V lost 5 bases to trimming and J lost 7 bases, with 15 bases between them. CDR1 and CDR2 (germline): LNHNV, YYDKDF (reference sequence). This CDR3 has 14 amino acids. CDR3 in amino acids: CATSLRTGTNIQYF. As DNA, the CDR3 is TGTGCCACCAGCCTGCGGACGGGCACGAACATTCAGTACTTC.

This chain uses TRBV7-2 with TRBJ1-1, with 7 bases matching TRBD1. There are 18 residues in the CDR3. The J segment lost 3 bases and the V segment lost 3 bases, leaving 16 bases of the junction unmatched. In germline, CDR1 is SGHTA, CDR2 FQGNSA. The CDR3 loop reads CASSLKGAAPLGDTEAFF. In DNA, the CDR3 is TGTGCCAGCAGCTTGAAGGGGGCTGCTCCTTTAGGGGACACTGAAGCTTTCTTT.